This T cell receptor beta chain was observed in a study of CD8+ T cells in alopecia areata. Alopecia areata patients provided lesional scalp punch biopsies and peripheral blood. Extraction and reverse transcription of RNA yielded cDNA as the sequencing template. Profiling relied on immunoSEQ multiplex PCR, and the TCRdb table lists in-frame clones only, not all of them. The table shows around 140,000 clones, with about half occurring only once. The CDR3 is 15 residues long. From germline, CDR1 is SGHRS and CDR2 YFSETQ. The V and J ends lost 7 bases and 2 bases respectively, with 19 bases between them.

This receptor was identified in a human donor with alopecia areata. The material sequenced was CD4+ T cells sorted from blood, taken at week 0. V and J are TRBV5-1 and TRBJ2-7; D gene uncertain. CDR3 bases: TGCGCCAGCGGCCTAAATGCAGGCCAAGCCTACGAGCAGTACTTC. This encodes CASGLNAGQAYEQYF.